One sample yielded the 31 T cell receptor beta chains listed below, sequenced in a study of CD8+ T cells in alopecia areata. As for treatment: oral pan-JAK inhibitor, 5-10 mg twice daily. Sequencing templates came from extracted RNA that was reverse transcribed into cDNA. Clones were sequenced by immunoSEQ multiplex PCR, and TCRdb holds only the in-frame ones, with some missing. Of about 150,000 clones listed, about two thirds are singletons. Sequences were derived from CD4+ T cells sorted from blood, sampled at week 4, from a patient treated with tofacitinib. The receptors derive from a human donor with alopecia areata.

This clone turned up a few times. The CDR3 sequence: CAISESRRGDYNEQFF. The DNA for the CDR3 is TGTGCCATCAGTGAGTCGCGGCGGGGGGACTACAATGAGCAGTTCTTC. The rearrangement links TRBV10-3 to TRBJ2-1; 8 bases fit TRBD2. Germline assignment: CDR1 ENHRY and CDR2 SYGVKD. V was pared by 0 bases and J by 3 bases, with 4 bases of the junction left unmatched. There are 16 residues in the CDR3.

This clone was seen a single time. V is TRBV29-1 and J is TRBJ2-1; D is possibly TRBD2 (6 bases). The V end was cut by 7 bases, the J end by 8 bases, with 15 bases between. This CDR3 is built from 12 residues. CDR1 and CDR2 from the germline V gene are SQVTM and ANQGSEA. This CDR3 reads CSGRARGDEQFF. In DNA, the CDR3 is TGCAGCGGGAGGGCTAGGGGAGATGAGCAGTTCTTC.

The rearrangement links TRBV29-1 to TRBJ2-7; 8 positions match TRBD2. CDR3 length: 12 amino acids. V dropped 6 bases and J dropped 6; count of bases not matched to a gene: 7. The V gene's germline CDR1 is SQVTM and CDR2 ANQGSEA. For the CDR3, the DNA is TGCAGCGTACCCGGGGGGGCAGGCGAGCAGTACTTC. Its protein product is CSVPGGAGEQYF.

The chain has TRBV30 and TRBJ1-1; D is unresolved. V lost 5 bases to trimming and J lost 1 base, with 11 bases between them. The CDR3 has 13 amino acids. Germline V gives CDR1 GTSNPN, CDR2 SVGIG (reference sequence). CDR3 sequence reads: CAWEAGKNTEAFF. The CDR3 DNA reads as TGTGCCTGGGAAGCTGGGAAGAACACTGAAGCTTTCTTT. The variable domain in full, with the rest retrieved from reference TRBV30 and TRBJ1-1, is SQTIHQWPATLVQPVGSPLSLECTVEGTSNPNLYWYRQAAGRGLQLLFYSVGIGQISSEVPQNLSASRPQDRQFILSSKKLLLSDSGFYLCAWEAGKNTEAFFGQGTRLTVV.

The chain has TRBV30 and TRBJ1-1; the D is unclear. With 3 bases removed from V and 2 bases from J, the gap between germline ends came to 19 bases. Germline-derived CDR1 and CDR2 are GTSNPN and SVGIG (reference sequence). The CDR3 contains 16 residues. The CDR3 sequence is CAWSPIGTYRNTEAFF. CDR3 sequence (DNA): TGTGCCTGGAGCCCTATTGGCACCTACCGAAACACTGAAGCTTTCTTT.

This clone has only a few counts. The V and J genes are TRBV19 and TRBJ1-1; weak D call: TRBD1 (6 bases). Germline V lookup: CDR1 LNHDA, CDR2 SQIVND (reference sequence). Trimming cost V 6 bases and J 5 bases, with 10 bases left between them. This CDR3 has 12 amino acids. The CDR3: CASRRQGTEAFF. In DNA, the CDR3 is TGTGCCAGTAGGCGTCAGGGGACTGAAGCTTTCTTT.

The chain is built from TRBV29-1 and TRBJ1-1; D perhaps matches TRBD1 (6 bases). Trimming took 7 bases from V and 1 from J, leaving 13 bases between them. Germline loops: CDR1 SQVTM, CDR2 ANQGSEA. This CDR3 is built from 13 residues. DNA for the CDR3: TGCAGCGCCAAGGGGGGCGAGAACACTGAAGCTTTCTTT. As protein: CSAKGGENTEAFF.

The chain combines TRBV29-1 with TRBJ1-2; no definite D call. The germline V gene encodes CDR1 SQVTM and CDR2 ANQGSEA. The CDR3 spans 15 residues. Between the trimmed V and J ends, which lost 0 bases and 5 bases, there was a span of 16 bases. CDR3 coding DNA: TGCAGCGTTGAAGAGCGGGCCGATCGACGGTATGGCTACACCTTC. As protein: CSVEERADRRYGYTF.

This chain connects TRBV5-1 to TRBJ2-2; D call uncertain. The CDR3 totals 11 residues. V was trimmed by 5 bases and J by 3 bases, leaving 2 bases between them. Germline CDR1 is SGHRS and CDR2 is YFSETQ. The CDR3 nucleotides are TGCGCCAGCAGGGACACCGGGGAGCTGTTTTTT. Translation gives CASRDTGELFF. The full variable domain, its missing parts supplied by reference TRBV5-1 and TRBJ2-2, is KAGVTQTPRYLIKTRGQQVTLSCSPISGHRSVSWYQQTPGQGLQFLFEYFSETQRNKGNFPGRFSGRQFSNSRSEMNVSTLELGDSALYLCASRDTGELFFGEGSRLTVL.

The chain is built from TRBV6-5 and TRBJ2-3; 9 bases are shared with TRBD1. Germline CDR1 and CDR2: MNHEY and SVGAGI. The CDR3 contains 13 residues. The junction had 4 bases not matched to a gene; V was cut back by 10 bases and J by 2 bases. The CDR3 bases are TGTGCCACCCGGACAGGGGCCACAGATACGCAGTATTTT. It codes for CATRTGATDTQYF.

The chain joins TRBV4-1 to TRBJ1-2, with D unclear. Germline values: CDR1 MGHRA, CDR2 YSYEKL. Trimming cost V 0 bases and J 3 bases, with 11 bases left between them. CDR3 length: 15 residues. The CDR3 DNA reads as TGCGCCAGCAGCCAAGATCTTCCGGGCGACTATGGCTACACCTTC. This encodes CASSQDLPGDYGYTF.

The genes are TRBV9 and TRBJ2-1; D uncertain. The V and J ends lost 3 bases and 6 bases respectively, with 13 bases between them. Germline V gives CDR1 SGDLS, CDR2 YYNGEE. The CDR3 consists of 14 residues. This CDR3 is CASSADGPSNEQFF. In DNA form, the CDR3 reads TGTGCCAGCAGCGCGGACGGACCGAGCAATGAGCAGTTCTTC.

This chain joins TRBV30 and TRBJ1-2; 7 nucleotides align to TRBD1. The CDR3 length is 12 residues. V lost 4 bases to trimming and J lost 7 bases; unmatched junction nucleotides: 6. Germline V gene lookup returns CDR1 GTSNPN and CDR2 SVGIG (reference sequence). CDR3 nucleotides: TGTGCCTGGAATCTACACAGGGGTGGCTACACCTTC. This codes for CAWNLHRGGYTF.

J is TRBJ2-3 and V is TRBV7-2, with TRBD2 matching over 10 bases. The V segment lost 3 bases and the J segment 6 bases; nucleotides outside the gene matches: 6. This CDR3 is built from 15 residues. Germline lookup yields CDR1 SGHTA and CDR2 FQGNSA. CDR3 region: CASSFLAGVTDTQYF. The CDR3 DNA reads TGTGCCAGCAGCTTTCTAGCGGGGGTGACTGATACGCAGTATTTT. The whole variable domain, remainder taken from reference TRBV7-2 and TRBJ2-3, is GAGVSQSPSNKVTEKGKDVELRCDPISGHTALYWYRQSLGQGLEFLIYFQGNSAPDKSGLPSDRFSAERTGGSVSTLTIQRTQQEDSAVYLCASSFLAGVTDTQYFGPGTRLTVL.

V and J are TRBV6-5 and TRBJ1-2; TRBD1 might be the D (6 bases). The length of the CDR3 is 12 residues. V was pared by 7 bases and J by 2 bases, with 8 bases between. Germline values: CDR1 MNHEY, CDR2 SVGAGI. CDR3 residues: CASTTGNYGYTF. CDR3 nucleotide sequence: TGTGCCAGCACGACAGGCAACTATGGCTACACCTTC.

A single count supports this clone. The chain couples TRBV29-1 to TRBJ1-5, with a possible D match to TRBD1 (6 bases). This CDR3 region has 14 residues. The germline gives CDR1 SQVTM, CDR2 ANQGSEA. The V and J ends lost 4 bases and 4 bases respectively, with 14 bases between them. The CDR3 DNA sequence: TGCAGCGTTGGGGGCGGGGGGGCAAATCAGCCCCAGCATTTT. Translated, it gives CSVGGGGANQPQHF.

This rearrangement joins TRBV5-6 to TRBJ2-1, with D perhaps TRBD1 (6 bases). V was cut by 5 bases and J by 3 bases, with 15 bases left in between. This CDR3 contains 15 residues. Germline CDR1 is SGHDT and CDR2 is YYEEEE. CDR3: CASSSTGTLYNEQFF. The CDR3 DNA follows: TGTGCCAGCAGTTCTACCGGGACACTCTACAATGAGCAGTTCTTC.

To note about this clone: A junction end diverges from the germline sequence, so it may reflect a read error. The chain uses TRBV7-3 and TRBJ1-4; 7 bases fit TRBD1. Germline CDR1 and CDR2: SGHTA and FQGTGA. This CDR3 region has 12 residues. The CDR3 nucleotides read TGTGCCAGCAGCTTAGGACGGGACAGAAGGGGTTTT. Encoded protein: CASSLGRDRRGF.

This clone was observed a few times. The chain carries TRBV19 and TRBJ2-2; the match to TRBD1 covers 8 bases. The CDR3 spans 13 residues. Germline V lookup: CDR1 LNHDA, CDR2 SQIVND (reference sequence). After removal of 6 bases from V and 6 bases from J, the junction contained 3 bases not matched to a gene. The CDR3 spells CASSWTGPGELFF. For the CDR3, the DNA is TGTGCCAGTAGCTGGACAGGGCCCGGGGAGCTGTTTTTT.

The CDR3 spells CAWIRLERNTGELFF. CDR3 in DNA: TGTGCCTGGATAAGACTGGAGAGGAACACCGGGGAGCTGTTTTTT. This chain uses TRBV30 with TRBJ2-2; D remains unclear. The CDR3 contains 15 residues. Germline CDR1 reads GTSNPN; CDR2 reads SVGIG (reference sequence). V lost 4 bases to trimming and J lost 1 base, with 13 bases between them.

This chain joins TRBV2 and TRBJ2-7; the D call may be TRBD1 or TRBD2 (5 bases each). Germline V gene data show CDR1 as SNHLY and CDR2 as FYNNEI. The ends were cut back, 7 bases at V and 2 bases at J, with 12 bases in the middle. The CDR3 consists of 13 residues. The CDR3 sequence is CASTRDQPYEQYF. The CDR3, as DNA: TGTGCCAGCACTAGGGACCAGCCCTACGAGCAGTACTTC.

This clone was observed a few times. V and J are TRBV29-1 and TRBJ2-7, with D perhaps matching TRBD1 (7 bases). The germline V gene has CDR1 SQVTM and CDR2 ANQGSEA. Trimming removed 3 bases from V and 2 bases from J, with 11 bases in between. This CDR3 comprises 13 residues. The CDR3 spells CSVDAGGTYEQYF. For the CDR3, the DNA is TGCAGCGTTGACGCAGGGGGGACCTACGAGCAGTACTTC.

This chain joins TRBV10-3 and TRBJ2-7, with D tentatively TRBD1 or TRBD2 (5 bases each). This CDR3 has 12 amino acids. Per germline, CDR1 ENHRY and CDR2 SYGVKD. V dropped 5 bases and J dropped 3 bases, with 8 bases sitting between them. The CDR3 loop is CAISWDGYEQYF. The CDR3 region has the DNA TGTGCCATCAGTTGGGACGGCTACGAGCAGTACTTC.

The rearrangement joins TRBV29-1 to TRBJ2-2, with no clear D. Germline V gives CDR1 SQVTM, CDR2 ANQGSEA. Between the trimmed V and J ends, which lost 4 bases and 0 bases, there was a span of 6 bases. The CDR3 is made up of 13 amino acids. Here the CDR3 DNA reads TGCAGCGTTGGGACCGCGAACACCGGGGAGCTGTTTTTT. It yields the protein CSVGTANTGELFF.

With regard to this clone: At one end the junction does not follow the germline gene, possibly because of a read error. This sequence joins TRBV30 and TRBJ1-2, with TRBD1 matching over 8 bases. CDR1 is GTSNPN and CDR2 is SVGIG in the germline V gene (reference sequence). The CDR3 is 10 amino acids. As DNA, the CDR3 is TGTGCCTGGAGACGCAGGGGGCTCCTCTTC. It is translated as CAWRRRGLLF.

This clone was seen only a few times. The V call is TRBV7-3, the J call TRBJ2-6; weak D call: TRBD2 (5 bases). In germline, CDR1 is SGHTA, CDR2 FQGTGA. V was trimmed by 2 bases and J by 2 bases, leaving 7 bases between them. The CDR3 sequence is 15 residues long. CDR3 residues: CASSLPGAGANVLTF. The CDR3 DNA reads TGTGCCAGCAGCTTACCCGGGGCTGGGGCCAACGTCCTGACTTTC.

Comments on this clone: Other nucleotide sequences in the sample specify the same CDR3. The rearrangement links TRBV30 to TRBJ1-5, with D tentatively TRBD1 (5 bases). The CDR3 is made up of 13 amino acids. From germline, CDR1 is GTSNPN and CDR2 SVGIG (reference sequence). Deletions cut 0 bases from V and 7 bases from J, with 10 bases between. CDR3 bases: TGTGCCTGGAGTGTACTCGGGGGGCAGCCCCAGCATTTT. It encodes CAWSVLGGQPQHF.

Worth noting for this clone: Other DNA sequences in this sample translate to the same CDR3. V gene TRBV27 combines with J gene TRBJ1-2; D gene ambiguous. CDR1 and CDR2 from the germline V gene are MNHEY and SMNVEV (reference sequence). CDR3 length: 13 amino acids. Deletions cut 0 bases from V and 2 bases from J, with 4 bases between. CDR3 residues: CASSLSENYGYTF. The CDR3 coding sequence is TGTGCCAGCAGTTTATCGGAAAACTATGGCTACACCTTC.

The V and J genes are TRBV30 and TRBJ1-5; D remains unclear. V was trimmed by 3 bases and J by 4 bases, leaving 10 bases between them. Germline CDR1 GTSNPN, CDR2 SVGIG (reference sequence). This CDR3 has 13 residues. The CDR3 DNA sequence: TGTGCCTGGAGCCAGAGTCGGAATCAGCCCCAGCATTTT. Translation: CAWSQSRNQPQHF.

As DNA, the CDR3 is TGTGCCACCACTCTCCAGGGTCAGGGCCAAGAGACCCAGTACTTC. Translation gives CATTLQGQGQETQYF. This chain uses TRBV10-3 with TRBJ2-5, with D maybe TRBD1 (5 bases). Germline CDR1 ENHRY, CDR2 SYGVKD. The V end was cut by 10 bases, the J end by 1 base, with 19 bases between. CDR3 size: 15 residues.

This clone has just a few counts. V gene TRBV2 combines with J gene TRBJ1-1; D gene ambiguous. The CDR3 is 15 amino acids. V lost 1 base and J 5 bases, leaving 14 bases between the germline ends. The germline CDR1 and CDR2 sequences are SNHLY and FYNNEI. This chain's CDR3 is CASSEVEVERTEAFF. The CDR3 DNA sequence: TGTGCCAGCAGTGAAGTCGAGGTAGAGAGGACTGAAGCTTTCTTT.